The sequence of this T cell receptor beta chain was determined in a study of cytomegalovirus exposure and HLA in healthy donors. Study observations and caveats: The classifier reportedly diagnosed cytomegalovirus status with high sensitivity and specificity. TCR sequences were mostly rare, though some public TCRs occurred in many donors.

It was the approximately 110-subject validation cohort, separate from the roughly 700-subject first cohort, to which the donors belonged. Comment on this clone: Its antigen is undetermined.

Measured with immunoSEQ multiplex PCR; TCRdb has only the in-frame clones, and not every one. In the table there are about 200,000 clones, roughly 88% of which are singletons. V shed 3 bases and J 2 bases; nucleotides not matched to a gene: 5. Germline V gives CDR1 GTSNPN, CDR2 SVGIG (reference sequence). The length of the CDR3 is 15 residues. The rearrangement joins TRBV30 to TRBJ2-3; 10 bases map to TRBD2. The source material was PBMCs. This clonotype was sampled from a woman younger than 35 in good health and CMV-seronegative. The CDR3 nucleotides read TGTGCCTGGAGCAGGGGACTAGCGATCACAGATACGCAGTATTTT. Protein product: CAWSRGLAITDTQYF.